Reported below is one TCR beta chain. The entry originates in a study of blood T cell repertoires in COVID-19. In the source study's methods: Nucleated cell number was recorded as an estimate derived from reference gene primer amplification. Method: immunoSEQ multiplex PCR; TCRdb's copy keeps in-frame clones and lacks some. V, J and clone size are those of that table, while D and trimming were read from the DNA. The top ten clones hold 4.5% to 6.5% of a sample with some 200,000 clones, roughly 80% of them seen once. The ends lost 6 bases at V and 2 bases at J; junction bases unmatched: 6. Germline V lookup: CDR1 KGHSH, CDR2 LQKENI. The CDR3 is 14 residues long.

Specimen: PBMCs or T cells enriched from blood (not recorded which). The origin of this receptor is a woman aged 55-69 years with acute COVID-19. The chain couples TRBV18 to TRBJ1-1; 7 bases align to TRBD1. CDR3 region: CASSLGQDNTEAFF. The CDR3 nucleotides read TGTGCCAGCTCGCTTGGACAGGATAACACTGAAGCTTTCTTT.